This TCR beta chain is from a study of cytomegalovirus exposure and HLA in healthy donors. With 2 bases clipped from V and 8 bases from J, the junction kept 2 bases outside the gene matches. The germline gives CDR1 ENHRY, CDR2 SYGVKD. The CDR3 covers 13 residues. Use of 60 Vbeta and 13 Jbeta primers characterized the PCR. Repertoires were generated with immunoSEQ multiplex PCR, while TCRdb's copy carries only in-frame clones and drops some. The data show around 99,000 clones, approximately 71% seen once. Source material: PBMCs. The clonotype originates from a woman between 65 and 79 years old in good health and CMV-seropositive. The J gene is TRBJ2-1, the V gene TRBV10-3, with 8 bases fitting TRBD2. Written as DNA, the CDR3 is TGTGCCATCAGTGAGCGGACTAGCTATGAGCAGTTCTTC. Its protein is CAISERTSYEQFF.